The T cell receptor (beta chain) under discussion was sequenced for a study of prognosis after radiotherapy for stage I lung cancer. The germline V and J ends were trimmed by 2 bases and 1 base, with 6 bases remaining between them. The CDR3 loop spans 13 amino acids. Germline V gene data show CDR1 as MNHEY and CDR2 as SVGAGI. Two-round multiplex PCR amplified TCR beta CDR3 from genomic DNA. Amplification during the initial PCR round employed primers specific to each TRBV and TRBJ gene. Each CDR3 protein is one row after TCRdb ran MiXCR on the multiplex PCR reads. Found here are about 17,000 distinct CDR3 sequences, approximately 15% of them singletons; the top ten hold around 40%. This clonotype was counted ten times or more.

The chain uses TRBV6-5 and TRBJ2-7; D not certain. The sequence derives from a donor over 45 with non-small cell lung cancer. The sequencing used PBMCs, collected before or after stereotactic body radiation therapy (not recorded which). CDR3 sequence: CASSYELSYEQYV. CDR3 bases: TGTGCCAGCAGTTACGAGCTATCCTACGAGCAGTACGTC.